Listed below are T cell receptor beta chains from one sample, sequenced in a study of T cell repertoires in ileal Crohn's disease. Assay: immunoSEQ multiplex PCR; the TCRdb copy retains only in-frame clones and omits some. The sample lists 13,000 or so clones; 70% to 90% were seen once. Sequences were obtained from ileal tissue. These receptors originate from an adult with Crohn's disease. Each CDR3 is given with its conserved first and last residue. A D gene is named only where the DNA matches it firmly. The listing skips clone size in some rows; elsewhere it reads once, few, many or a size class.

V gene	CDR3 length	J gene	clone size	D gene	CDR3 DNA	CDR3 protein
TRBV18	13	TRBJ2-5	.	.	TGTGCCAGCTCCGAGCTGAGTAAAGAGACCCAGTACTTC	CASSELSKETQYF
TRBV19	15	TRBJ2-3	.	.	TGTGCCAGTAGTAGCTGGGACTCGTTAACTGATACGCAGTATTTT	CASSSWDSLTDTQYF
TRBV11-1	14	TRBJ2-2	.	.	TGTGCCAGCAGCTTAGCCACAGGGACCGGGGAGCTGTTTTTT	CASSLATGTGELFF
TRBV5-4	12	TRBJ1-1	.	.	TGTGCCAGCGCAACGGGGAACACTGAAGCTTTCTTT	CASATGNTEAFF
TRBV15	16	TRBJ2-3	.	.	TGTGCCACCAGCAGGATCACTAGCCCCGGAACAGATACGCAGTATTTT	CATSRITSPGTDTQYF
TRBV15	18	TRBJ2-6	few	.	TGTGCCACCAGCAGCTCCCAAGAAGCGCTCTCTGGGGCCAACGTCCTGACTTTC	CATSSSQEALSGANVLTF
TRBV6-5	15	TRBJ2-5	once	.	TGTGCCAGCAGTTACTCGATCTTGAGGGAAGAGACCCAGTACTTC	CASSYSILREETQYF
TRBV5-1	15	TRBJ2-1	.	TRBD1	TGCGCCAGCAGCCTGGGGGGACAGGGTGGCAATGAGCAGTTCTTC	CASSLGGQGGNEQFF
TRBV30	13	TRBJ2-7	.	.	TGTGCCTGGAGTCGGGACACAACCTACGAGCAGTACTTC	CAWSRDTTYEQYF
TRBV27	15	TRBJ2-1	.	.	TGTGCCAGCAGTTTATTTGGAGGCTCCTACAATGAGCAGTTCTTC	CASSLFGGSYNEQFF
TRBV18	17	TRBJ2-1	.	TRBD2	TGTGCCAGCTCTCCCCGGGTAGCGGGCCGGGACGGCGGTGAGCAGTTCTTC	CASSPRVAGRDGGEQFF
TRBV9	17	TRBJ2-3	.	.	TGTGCCAGCAGCGGAACGGGAGGGGGCGTAGGCACAGATACGCAGTATTTT	CASSGTGGGVGTDTQYF
TRBV5-1	16	TRBJ2-1	.	.	TGCGCCAGCAGCTGGCGGGCGGGACCCTCCTACAATGAGCAGTTCTTC	CASSWRAGPSYNEQFF
TRBV10-3	13	TRBJ1-2	.	TRBD1	TGTGCCATCAATGAGGAACAGGGGGACGGCTACACCTTC	CAINEEQGDGYTF
TRBV28	16	TRBJ2-7	.	TRBD1	TGTGCCAGCAGTTCTGGATTCGGACAGGGCTACTACGAGCAGTACTTC	CASSSGFGQGYYEQYF
TRBV13	18	TRBJ1-6	.	TRBD1	TGTGCCAGCAGCTTAGGCCCGAGAGGGGGCGTACGTAATTCACCCCTCCACTTT	CASSLGPRGGVRNSPLHF
TRBV6-5	11	TRBJ1-2	few	.	TGTGCCAGCAAGGGGGATGGAGGCTACACCTTC	CASKGDGGYTF
TRBV6-6	13	TRBJ2-1	.	.	TGTGCCAGCAGTTACCCTGGCAGTGATGAGCAGTTCTTC	CASSYPGSDEQFF
TRBV7-4	15	TRBJ1-1	large	.	TGTGCCAGCAGCTTAGAAACCACAGGGACCACTGAAGCTTTCTTT	CASSLETTGTTEAFF
TRBV7-2	16	TRBJ2-2	.	TRBD1	TGTGCCAGCAGCTTAGGGGACAGGGGGCGCGGCGGGGAGCTGTTTTTT	CASSLGDRGRGGELFF
TRBV5-1	16	TRBJ2-2	.	TRBD1	TGCGCCAGCAGCTCAGGACAGGGGGCTAAAACCGGGGAGCTGTTTTTT	CASSSGQGAKTGELFF
TRBV5-6	17	TRBJ2-1	.	TRBD2	TGTGCCAGCAGCCCTCTTAGAATAGCGGGCCACGGGAATGAGCAGTTCTTC	CASSPLRIAGHGNEQFF
TRBV2	14	TRBJ2-1	few	.	TGTGCCAGCAGTACTCTAATGGAGGATGGTGAGCAGTTCTTC	CASSTLMEDGEQFF
TRBV5-6	14	TRBJ1-6	.	.	TGTGCCAGCAGCTTGGGGGGGGGCGGTTCACCCCTCCACTTT	CASSLGGGGSPLHF
TRBV20-1	11	TRBJ1-1	.	.	TGCAGTGCTCCCGACTGGCCTGAAGCTTTCTTT	CSAPDWPEAFF
TRBV19	16	TRBJ2-7	.	TRBD2	TGTGCCAGTAGTATATCGTCGAGCGGGAGCTCTTACGAGCAGTACTTC	CASSISSSGSSYEQYF
TRBV6-6	11	TRBJ2-1	.	.	TGTGCCAGCAGTTCAGAATTTGGGCAGTTCTTC	CASSSEFGQFF